Listed here are 14 T cell receptor beta chains from one sample, sequenced in a study of cytomegalovirus exposure and HLA in healthy donors. Generated by immunoSEQ multiplex PCR, the TCRdb table keeps only in-frame clones and is missing some. Among 300,000 to 400,000 clones, 75% to 90% were seen once, and the ten largest hold approximately 0.86%. Material: PBMCs. The source is a woman younger than 35 in good health and CMV-seronegative.

This clone was counted a few times. This chain uses TRBV11-2 with TRBJ2-7, with D unclear. Trimming left V 3 bases short and J 4 bases short, with 7 bases between. CDR1 and CDR2 (germline): SGHAT, FQNNGV. This CDR3 is 12 amino acids long. CDR3 amino acids: CASSLSLYEQYF. The CDR3 region has the DNA TGTGCCAGCAGCTTGTCCCTATACGAGCAGTACTTC.

This chain joins TRBV19 and TRBJ1-2; TRBD1 matches 8 bases. This CDR3 spans 13 amino acids. Trimming removed 5 bases from V and 7 bases from J; junction bases left unmatched: 6. Germline V lookup: CDR1 LNHDA, CDR2 SQIVND (reference sequence). CDR3 residues: CASSPQDRVGYTF. The CDR3 nucleotides are TGTGCCAGTAGTCCCCAGGACAGGGTTGGCTACACCTTC.

This clone appeared a single time. The chain joins TRBV7-2 to TRBJ2-7, with D possibly TRBD2 on 6 matching bases. CDR3 size: 15 residues. Germline assignment: CDR1 SGHTA and CDR2 FQGNSA. V was clipped by 0 bases and J by 3 bases, with 12 bases between them. The CDR3 protein is CASSLARSGRYEQYF. DNA for the CDR3: TGTGCCAGCAGCTTAGCGCGCAGCGGGCGCTACGAGCAGTACTTC.

This clone has more than one count but fewer than ten. V and J are TRBV28 and TRBJ1-6; 12 bases fit TRBD1. Germline CDR1 MDHEN, CDR2 SYDVKM. The V gene end was trimmed by 4 bases and the J gene end by 7 bases; junction bases not matched to a gene: 8. The CDR3 is 17 residues long. The CDR3 nucleotides read TGTGCCAGCAGTTCCCCGGGACAGGGGGCTAGGAATTCACCCCTCCACTTT. Translated, it gives CASSSPGQGARNSPLHF.

The chain carries TRBV27 and TRBJ2-7; 16 nucleotides align to TRBD2. This CDR3 spans 16 amino acids. Germline V gene lookup returns CDR1 MNHEY and CDR2 SMNVEV (reference sequence). V was clipped by 5 bases and J by 4 bases; unmatched bases: 5. CDR3 nucleotide sequence: TGTGCCAGCAGTATGGGACTAGCGGGAGGGGGATACGAGCAGTACTTC. This sequence encodes CASSMGLAGGGYEQYF.

J is TRBJ2-3 and V is TRBV4-1, with 10 bases lining up with TRBD2. CDR1 and CDR2 (germline): MGHRA, YSYEKL. Trimming took 3 bases from V and 3 from J; bases not matched to a gene: 6. The CDR3 has 16 residues. For the CDR3, the DNA is TGCGCCAGCAGCCAGAGCTGGACTAGCGGTACAGATACGCAGTATTTT. This translates into CASSQSWTSGTDTQYF.

The chain combines TRBV5-4 with TRBJ1-2; the D is unclear. Trimming removed 5 bases at V and 5 bases at J, with 13 bases between. This CDR3 region has 13 residues. In germline, CDR1 is SGHNT, CDR2 YYREEE (reference sequence). Written as DNA, the CDR3 is TGTGCCAGCAGGATCCAACAGAGTTATGGCTACACCTTC. It codes for CASRIQQSYGYTF.

This clone was recorded many times. V and J are TRBV6-6 and TRBJ1-3, with 7 bases lining up with TRBD1. The ends lost 5 bases at V and 4 bases at J; junction bases unmatched: 5. The CDR3 length is 14 residues. Germline V lookup: CDR1 MNHNY, CDR2 SVGAGI (reference sequence). The CDR3 is CASSRDSGGNTIYF. The CDR3 DNA reads TGTGCCAGCAGTAGGGACAGTGGGGGAAACACCATATATTTT.

This rearrangement joins TRBV5-1 to TRBJ2-3; possibly TRBD2 for D (5 bases). V gave up 4 bases and J gave up 0 bases, with 12 bases separating them. The germline gives CDR1 SGHRS, CDR2 YFSETQ. CDR3 length: 15 residues. In DNA, the CDR3 is TGCGCCAGCAGCATGGACTCCTATAGCACAGATACGCAGTATTTT. Translation: CASSMDSYSTDTQYF.

The chain carries TRBV28 and TRBJ1-2; no reliable D call. Germline-derived CDR1 and CDR2 are MDHEN and SYDVKM. V lost 6 bases and J lost 4, with 33 bases in between. The CDR3 has 20 amino acids. The CDR3 DNA reads TGTGCCAGCAGGTCCGGGAACAGCGACCCAACCTTTTCCTTTTTCTATGGCTACACCTTC. This translates into CASRSGNSDPTFSFFYGYTF.

The chain is built from TRBV15 and TRBJ1-6; the D is unclear. CDR1 is LNHNV and CDR2 is YYDKDF in the germline V gene (reference sequence). The V end was cut by 4 bases, the J end by 8 bases, with 6 bases between. The CDR3 is made up of 12 amino acids. CDR3 sequence reads: CATSTSDSPLHF. CDR3 nucleotide sequence: TGTGCCACCAGCACTTCTGATTCACCCCTCCACTTT.

The chain couples TRBV27 to TRBJ2-2; 8 bases agree with TRBD2. After removal of 9 bases from V and 7 bases from J, the junction contained 16 bases not matched to a gene. CDR1 and CDR2 (germline): MNHEY, SMNVEV (reference sequence). The CDR3 has 16 amino acids. Here the CDR3 reads CASSPGREGLVGELFF. The CDR3 DNA follows: TGTGCCAGTTCCCCGGGACGGGAGGGCCTGGTCGGGGAGCTGTTTTTT.

The J gene is TRBJ1-4, the V gene TRBV29-1; D is unresolved. V dropped 7 bases and J dropped 0 bases, with 15 bases sitting between them. Germline CDR1 and CDR2: SQVTM and ANQGSEA. CDR3 length: 15 amino acids. CDR3 amino acids: CSAIPSGATNEKLFF. The CDR3 DNA reads TGCAGCGCCATCCCGTCCGGAGCAACTAATGAAAAACTGTTTTTT.

The chain combines TRBV30 with TRBJ2-7; the D gene is possibly TRBD1 (6 bases). V was trimmed by 1 base and J by 2 bases, leaving 12 bases between them. The CDR3 is 14 amino acids. CDR1 is GTSNPN and CDR2 is SVGIG in the germline V gene (reference sequence). The CDR3 loop reads CAWSGGGKPYEQYF. CDR3 DNA: TGTGCCTGGAGTGGAGGGGGAAAGCCCTACGAGCAGTACTTC.